This record covers a single TCR beta chain. Antigen: not known. These data belong to a study of cytomegalovirus exposure and HLA in healthy donors. Study results and caveats: CMV serostatus was the sole immune exposure data available.

The ends were cut back, 7 bases at V and 1 base at J, with 7 bases in the middle. This CDR3 contains 12 residues. Per the germline V gene, CDR1 is SGHAT and CDR2 is FQDESV (reference sequence). The PCR ran on 60 Vbeta and 13 Jbeta primers. Repertoires were generated with immunoSEQ multiplex PCR, while TCRdb's copy carries only in-frame clones and drops some. The sample yields 85,000 to 130,000 clones, approximately 71% seen once. The genes are TRBV11-1 and TRBJ1-1; no firm D call. This clonotype was obtained from a man aged 40-55 years in good health and CMV-seronegative. The specimen was PBMCs. This CDR3 is CASKRGNTEAFF. The CDR3 DNA sequence: TGTGCCAGCAAGCGAGGGAACACTGAAGCTTTCTTT.